The clone carrying this TCR beta chain was recorded a few times. Its antigen is currently unknown. The sample is drawn from a study of post-analysis software for immune sequencing data. Turning to the study itself: The cohort encompassed relapsing-remitting, secondary progressive and progressive-relapsing multiple sclerosis disease courses. General study findings and limits: When the samples were clustered directly with F measure, those that had been prepared in the same batch showed strong co-clustering.

Tagging with unique molecular identifiers was a feature of the TCR beta cDNA libraries. TCRdb analysed the PCR reads with MiXCR anew, one entry per CDR3 protein. There are about half a million distinct CDR3 sequences in the sample; under 40% occur only once, and less than 6% lies in the top ten. Sequenced sample: blood. The TCR comes from a girl aged 2 to 17 with multiple sclerosis.

CDR3 in DNA: TGCGCCAGCAGCCCAGGGGGACTGAAAGAGACCCAGTACTTC. Translating it yields CASSPGGLKETQYF. The gene calls are TRBV4-1 and TRBJ2-5; tentative D call: TRBD1 (7 bases). The CDR3 totals 14 residues. Trimming shortened V by 4 bases and J by 3 bases, and 12 bases separated the two germline ends. The germline gives CDR1 MGHRA, CDR2 YSYEKL.